The 20 T cell receptor beta chains listed next were all sequenced from one sample in a study of blood T cell repertoires in COVID-19. This table comes from immunoSEQ multiplex PCR, and its TCRdb copy is limited to in-frame clones, with some not included. The sample holds approximately 90,000 clones, roughly 85% seen once. The sequenced sample was peripheral blood. These receptors were taken from an elderly man with acute or convalescent COVID-19.

The chain combines TRBV6-6 with TRBJ1-2; 10 bases match TRBD1. CDR3 length equals 15 residues. V dropped 4 bases and J dropped 4; count of bases not matched to a gene: 6. Germline V CDR1 and CDR2: MNHNY, SVGAGI (reference sequence). This chain's CDR3 is CASSSRTGGIYGYTF. The CDR3 DNA sequence: TGTGCCAGCAGTTCGAGGACAGGGGGAATCTATGGCTACACCTTC.

This chain uses TRBV28 with TRBJ2-2, with 7 bases matching TRBD1. The V gene end was trimmed by 9 bases and the J gene end by 7 bases; junction bases not matched to a gene: 8. The CDR3 length is 13 residues. The germline CDR1 and CDR2 sequences are MDHEN and SYDVKM. The CDR3 region has the DNA TGTGCCAGTAAAGGGGGCGCAGTCGGGGAGCTGTTTTTT. Residues: CASKGGAVGELFF.

This chain joins TRBV5-8 and TRBJ2-3; D possibly corresponds to TRBD1 (6 bases). The CDR3 is 14 residues long. Trimming removed 4 bases from V and 1 base from J, with 10 bases in between. CDR1 and CDR2 (germline): SGHTS, YDEGEE. CDR3 nucleotide sequence: TGTGCCAGCAGCGCTAGACAGGGCACAGATACGCAGTATTTT. It specifies CASSARQGTDTQYF. The complete variable domain, with remaining parts taken from reference TRBV5-8 and TRBJ2-3, reads EAGVTQSPTHLIKTRGQQATLRCSPISGHTSVYWYQQALGLGLQFLLWYDEGEERNRGNFPPRFSGRQFPNYSSELNVNALELEDSALYLCASSARQGTDTQYFGPGTRLTVL.

J is TRBJ2-7 and V is TRBV20-1; D unresolved. V was pared by 0 bases and J by 7 bases, with 7 bases between. The germline V gene has CDR1 DFQATT and CDR2 SNEGSKA (reference sequence). The CDR3 length is 11 residues. In DNA form, the CDR3 reads TGCAGTGCTAGAGATCTGGAGGAGCAGTACTTC. Translation: CSARDLEEQYF.

This chain connects TRBV27 to TRBJ2-1; 12 positions match TRBD2. CDR1 and CDR2 from the germline V gene are MNHEY and SMNVEV (reference sequence). CDR3 length: 17 amino acids. V gave up 5 bases and J gave up 5 bases; unmatched junction bases: 10. In nucleotides, the CDR3 is TGTGCCAGCAGTCCTCGACTAGCGGGAGCCCGGGACAATGAGCAGTTCTTC. It codes for CASSPRLAGARDNEQFF.

This clone has just a few counts. The chain employs TRBV28 and TRBJ1-5; unclear D gene. V was cut by 6 bases and J by 7 bases, with 10 bases left in between. There are 12 residues in the CDR3. Germline V gene lookup returns CDR1 MDHEN and CDR2 SYDVKM. The CDR3 sequence: CASRTVTQPQHF. DNA of the CDR3: TGTGCCAGCAGAACAGTTACACAGCCCCAGCATTTT.

The V and J genes are TRBV2 and TRBJ1-1; 10 nucleotides agree with TRBD1. Germline V gene data show CDR1 as SNHLY and CDR2 as FYNNEI. The CDR3 has 13 residues. The V segment lost 6 bases and the J segment 6 bases; nucleotides outside the gene matches: 4. CDR3 nucleotides: TGTGCCAGCAGGGGGACAGGGGAGTCTGAAGCTTTCTTT. Encoded protein: CASRGTGESEAFF.

V gene TRBV18 combines with J gene TRBJ2-6; D gene uncertain. The CDR3 is made up of 17 amino acids. V was clipped by 3 bases and J by 0 bases, with 12 bases between them. From germline, CDR1 is KGHSH and CDR2 LQKENI. The CDR3 bases are TGTGCCAGCTCACCTCTCTTACCGGGCTCTGGGGCCAACGTCCTGACTTTC. Translating gives CASSPLLPGSGANVLTF.

This clone has a handful of counts. This sequence joins TRBV7-9 and TRBJ2-7, with D possibly being TRBD2 (5 bases). Germline V gene sequence: CDR1 SEHNR, CDR2 FQNEAQ (reference sequence). V lost 5 bases to trimming and J lost 5 bases, with 19 bases between them. The CDR3 has 15 residues. CDR3 sequence (DNA): TGTGCCAGCAGCCCCCCCTCGGGGTCGGGGAACGAGCAGTACTTC. Translated: CASSPPSGSGNEQYF. The full variable domain, its missing parts supplied by reference TRBV7-9 and TRBJ2-7, is DTGVSQNPRHKITKRGQNVTFRCDPISEHNRLYWYRQTLGQGPEFLTYFQNEAQLEKSRLLSDRFSAERPKGSFSTLEIQRTEQGDSAMYLCASSPPSGSGNEQYFGPGTRLTVT.

The chain employs TRBV13 and TRBJ2-3, with 8 bases fitting TRBD2. The CDR3 totals 19 residues. Germline V gene sequence: CDR1 PRHDT, CDR2 FYEKMQ (reference sequence). The ends lost 5 bases at V and 4 bases at J; junction bases unmatched: 20. DNA of the CDR3: TGTGCCAGCAGCCAAACTTGGGTCTTCGGACTAGCCGGGGCAGATACGCAGTATTTT. This sequence encodes CASSQTWVFGLAGADTQYF.

DNA of the CDR3: TGTGCCAGCAGCCCTTATGAAAAACTGTTTTTT. Translation: CASSPYEKLFF. This chain connects TRBV5-5 to TRBJ1-4; D is ambiguous. The V end lost 4 bases, the J end lost 6 bases, and 4 bases lay between the germline ends. Germline loops: CDR1 SGHKS, CDR2 YYEKEE (reference sequence). The CDR3 loop spans 11 amino acids.

The J gene is TRBJ2-7, the V gene TRBV4-1; TRBD2 matches 10 bases. After removal of 0 bases from V and 3 bases from J, the junction contained 5 bases not matched to a gene. This CDR3 is 16 amino acids long. The germline V gene encodes CDR1 MGHRA and CDR2 YSYEKL. The CDR3 nucleotides are TGCGCCAGCAGCCAAGAATCTAGCGGGAGCGTCTACGAGCAGTACTTC. Encoded protein: CASSQESSGSVYEQYF.

This clone appeared once. This chain links TRBV7-2 with TRBJ2-3, with 9 bases that match TRBD1. V shed 5 bases and J 0 bases; nucleotides not matched to a gene: 6. This CDR3 comprises 16 residues. Per the germline V gene, CDR1 is SGHTA and CDR2 is FQGNSA. The CDR3 nucleotides read TGTGCCAGCAGCCCTACGGGACAGGGAAGCACAGATACGCAGTATTTT. The encoded protein is CASSPTGQGSTDTQYF.

This chain uses TRBV28 with TRBJ2-7, with 10 bases matching TRBD2. This CDR3 is 15 amino acids long. After removal of 6 bases from V and 2 bases from J, the junction contained 7 bases not matched to a gene. CDR1 is MDHEN, CDR2 SYDVKM, per germline. The CDR3 nucleotides read TGTGCCAGCAGCCGGACAGCGGGAGGGCCCTACGAGCAGTACTTC. Translating it yields CASSRTAGGPYEQYF.

V usage is TRBV6-1 and J usage is TRBJ2-3; D might be TRBD2 (6 bases). The ends were cut back, 2 bases at V and 0 bases at J, with 15 bases in the middle. The V gene's germline CDR1 is MNHNS and CDR2 SASEGT. The CDR3 length is 17 residues. CDR3 bases: TGTGCCAGCAGTGAAATAAGCGGGTACAGGAGCACAGATACGCAGTATTTT. It is translated as CASSEISGYRSTDTQYF.

The V gene is TRBV7-3, the J gene TRBJ2-5, with 7 bases lining up with TRBD2. Germline CDR1 is SGHTA and CDR2 is FQGTGA. Trimming removed 5 bases from V and 4 bases from J; junction bases left unmatched: 7. The CDR3 contains 14 residues. CDR3 sequence: CASSPRGVRETQYF. The CDR3 DNA is TGTGCCAGCAGCCCACGGGGGGTAAGAGAGACCCAGTACTTC. The full variable domain, completed using reference TRBV7-3 and TRBJ2-5, is GAGVSQTPSNKVTEKGKYVELRCDPISGHTALYWYRQSLGQGPEFLIYFQGTGAADDSGLPNDRFFAVRPEGSVSTLKIQRTERGDSAVYLCASSPRGVRETQYFGPGTRLLVL.

The V and J genes are TRBV29-1 and TRBJ1-5, with 8 positions matching TRBD1. Germline V gene lookup returns CDR1 SQVTM and CDR2 ANQGSEA. The CDR3 has 13 residues. After removal of 6 bases from V and 4 bases from J, the junction contained 5 bases not matched to a gene. In DNA, the CDR3 is TGCAGCGTCGGGACAGGTTGGAATCAGCCCCAGCATTTT. Residues: CSVGTGWNQPQHF.

The chain carries TRBV6-5 and TRBJ1-2; 11 bases are a match to TRBD1. This CDR3 has 15 amino acids. V was clipped by 5 bases and J by 4 bases; unmatched bases: 6. The germline gives CDR1 MNHEY, CDR2 SVGAGI. The CDR3 nucleotides are TGTGCCAGCAGTCCCGGGACAGGGGGATCCTATGGCTACACCTTC. Amino acids: CASSPGTGGSYGYTF.

The V and J genes are TRBV7-2 and TRBJ1-1, with D possibly matching TRBD1 (5 bases). The V end was cut by 1 base, the J end by 0 bases, with 6 bases between. Looked up from germline, CDR1 is SGHTA and CDR2 is FQGNSA. The CDR3 is 14 amino acids. In DNA, the CDR3 is TGTGCCAGCAGCTTAGGACAGATGAACACTGAAGCTTTCTTT. Protein: CASSLGQMNTEAFF.

This chain joins TRBV3-1 (or the pseudogene TRBV3-2) and TRBJ1-4; 8 nucleotides agree with TRBD1. The CDR3 is 16 residues long. The germline V gene has CDR1 LGHDT and CDR2 YNNKEL (reference sequence). With V trimmed by 5 bases and J by 8 bases, 13 bases remained unmatched. Here the CDR3 DNA reads TGTGCCAGCAGCTTAGACAGGGGACCCGCCGAAGAAAAACTGTTTTTT. Residues: CASSLDRGPAEEKLFF.